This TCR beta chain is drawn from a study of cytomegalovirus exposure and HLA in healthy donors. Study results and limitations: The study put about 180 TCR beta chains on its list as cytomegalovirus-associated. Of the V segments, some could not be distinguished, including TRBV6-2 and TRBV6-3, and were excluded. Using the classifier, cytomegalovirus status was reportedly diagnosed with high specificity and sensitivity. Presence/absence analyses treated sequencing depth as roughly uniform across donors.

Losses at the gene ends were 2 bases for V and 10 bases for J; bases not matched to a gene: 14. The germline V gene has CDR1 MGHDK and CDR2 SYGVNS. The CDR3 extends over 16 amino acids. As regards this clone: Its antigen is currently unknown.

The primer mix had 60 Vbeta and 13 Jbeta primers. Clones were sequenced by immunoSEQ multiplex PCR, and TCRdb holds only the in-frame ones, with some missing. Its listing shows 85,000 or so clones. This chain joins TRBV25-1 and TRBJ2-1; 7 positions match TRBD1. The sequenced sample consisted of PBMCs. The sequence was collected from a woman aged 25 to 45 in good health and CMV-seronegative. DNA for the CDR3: TGTGCCAGCAGTGAACGCCGTGGGACAGCCGTGGGCGAGCAGTTCTTC. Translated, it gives CASSERRGTAVGEQFF.